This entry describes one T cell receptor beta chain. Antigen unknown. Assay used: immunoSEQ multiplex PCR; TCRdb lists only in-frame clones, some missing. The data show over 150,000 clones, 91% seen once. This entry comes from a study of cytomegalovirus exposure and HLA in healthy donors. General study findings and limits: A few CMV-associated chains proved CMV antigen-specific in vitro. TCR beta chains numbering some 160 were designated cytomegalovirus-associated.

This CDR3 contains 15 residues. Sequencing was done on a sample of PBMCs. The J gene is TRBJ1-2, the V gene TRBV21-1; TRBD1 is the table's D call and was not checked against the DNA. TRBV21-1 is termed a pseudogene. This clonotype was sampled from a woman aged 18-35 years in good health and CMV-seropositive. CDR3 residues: CASSKVVGRGCGYTF. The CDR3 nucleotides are TGTGCCAGCAGCAAAGTAGTGGGGCGTGGTTGTGGCTACACCTTC.